The 10 T cell receptor beta chains in this list originate from one sample, sequenced in a study of CD8+ T cells in alopecia areata. Following RNA extraction, reverse transcription yielded cDNA that acted as the sequencing template. Clones were read by immunoSEQ multiplex PCR, and TCRdb kept only the in-frame ones, dropping some. The sample has roughly 180,000 clones; about 55% are singletons. Noted treatment: oral pan-JAK inhibitor, 5-10 mg twice daily. The sequences come from CD8+ T cells sorted from blood, collected at week 24, from a patient treated with tofacitinib. These receptor sequences come from a human donor with alopecia areata.

This chain uses TRBV7-9 with TRBJ2-7; 9 nucleotides line up with TRBD2. Germline-derived CDR1 and CDR2 are SEHNR and FQNEAQ (reference sequence). V was clipped by 7 bases and J by 7 bases; unmatched bases: 8. CDR3 length equals 13 residues. The CDR3 sequence: CASKAGGPREQYF. CDR3 DNA: TGTGCCAGCAAAGCGGGGGGCCCGAGGGAGCAGTACTTC.

The V gene is TRBV4-1, the J gene TRBJ2-7, with D perhaps TRBD2 (5 bases). Deletions cut 2 bases from V and 7 bases from J, with 6 bases between. Per germline, CDR1 MGHRA and CDR2 YSYEKL. This CDR3 region has 11 residues. The CDR3 reads CASSQREEQYF. CDR3 nucleotide sequence: TGCGCCAGCAGCCAAAGGGAGGAGCAGTACTTC.

This clone was observed a handful of times. This rearrangement joins TRBV4-2 to TRBJ1-2; D ambiguous. The CDR3 extends over 15 amino acids. V was pared by 0 bases and J by 0 bases, with 8 bases between. Germline V gene lookup returns CDR1 LGHNA and CDR2 YNFKEQ. The CDR3 spells CASSQDGETNYGYTF. CDR3 coding DNA: TGTGCCAGCAGCCAAGACGGAGAGACTAACTATGGCTACACCTTC.

This sequence joins TRBV9 and TRBJ1-2; TRBD1 matches at 8 bases. Germline lookup yields CDR1 SGDLS and CDR2 YYNGEE. The CDR3 loop spans 16 amino acids. With 0 bases clipped from V and 0 bases from J, the junction kept 4 bases outside the gene matches. CDR3 in amino acids: CASSVARTGTNYGYTF. The CDR3 DNA reads TGTGCCAGCAGCGTAGCTAGGACAGGGACTAACTATGGCTACACCTTC.

CDR3 sequence (DNA): TGTGCCAGCAGTTTTCGGGACGAGCAGTACTTC. Its translation is CASSFRDEQYF. This sequence joins TRBV28 and TRBJ2-7; the D is unclear. Between the trimmed V and J ends, which lost 3 bases and 5 bases, there was a span of 5 bases. Germline CDR1 MDHEN, CDR2 SYDVKM. The CDR3 is 11 amino acids.

The chain couples TRBV29-1 to TRBJ2-2; tentative D call: TRBD2 (6 bases). CDR1 is SQVTM and CDR2 is ANQGSEA in the germline V gene. V dropped 5 bases and J dropped 7 bases, with 8 bases sitting between them. This CDR3 is 11 amino acids long. The CDR3 here is CSVTRGGELFF. The CDR3 DNA reads TGCAGCGTTACGCGGGGCGGGGAGCTGTTTTTT.

The table lists this clone with a few counts. The J gene is TRBJ2-7, the V gene TRBV29-1; 7 bases are shared with TRBD1. Trimming removed 5 bases from V and 0 bases from J; junction bases left unmatched: 7. CDR3 length: 14 amino acids. CDR1 and CDR2 from the germline V gene are SQVTM and ANQGSEA. The CDR3 region has the DNA TGCAGCGTTCCTGGACAGGCCCACTCCTACGAGCAGTACTTC. Translating it yields CSVPGQAHSYEQYF.

V and J are TRBV29-1 and TRBJ2-7; D is possibly TRBD1 (5 bases). Deletions cut 1 base from V and 5 bases from J, with 15 bases between. CDR1 SQVTM and CDR2 ANQGSEA come from the germline V gene. This CDR3 has 14 amino acids. The CDR3 DNA reads TGCAGCGTTGAAGGTAGTACAGGAGTCGACGAGCAGTACTTC. It specifies CSVEGSTGVDEQYF.

The chain links TRBV5-6 to TRBJ1-5; D is perhaps TRBD1 (5 bases). CDR3 length: 14 amino acids. The germline V gene encodes CDR1 SGHDT and CDR2 YYEEEE. Trimming shortened V by 4 bases and J by 2 bases, and 10 bases separated the two germline ends. The CDR3 spells CASSMRGGNQPQHF. In nucleotides, the CDR3 is TGTGCCAGCAGCATGAGGGGTGGCAATCAGCCCCAGCATTTT. Full variable domain (outside the CDR3, taken from reference TRBV5-6 and TRBJ1-5): DAGVTQSPTHLIKTRGQQVTLRCSPKSGHDTVSWYQQALGQGPQFIFQYYEEEERQRGNFPDRFSGHQFPNYSSELNVNALLLGDSALYLCASSMRGGNQPQHFGDGTRLSIL.

The table lists this clone with a few counts. The chain recombines TRBV30 with TRBJ1-1, with D hard to call. Between the trimmed V and J ends, which lost 7 bases and 1 base, there was a span of 7 bases. The CDR3 extends over 11 amino acids. Germline V lookup: CDR1 GTSNPN, CDR2 SVGIG (reference sequence). The CDR3 loop reads CASDGNTEAFF. CDR3 DNA sequence: TGTGCCTCGGACGGGAACACTGAAGCTTTCTTT.